Listed below are T cell receptor beta chains from one sample, sequenced in a study of blood T cell repertoires in COVID-19. Profiling relied on immunoSEQ multiplex PCR, and the TCRdb table lists in-frame clones only, not all of them. Of about 410,000 clones listed, roughly 91% are singletons. Material: PBMCs or T cells enriched from blood (not recorded which). The receptors shown here come from a man between 18 and 29 years old who had recovered from COVID-19. CDR3s leave out the opening cysteine and the closing phenylalanine or tryptophan. Part of the rows lack a size; the others show once, few, many or a class for expanded clones.

>-|TRBJ1-5|TRBV20-1
SARRSSPQH
>-|TRBJ1-3|TRBV3-1/TRBV3-2
ASTQGAGNTIY
>-|TRBJ2-1|TRBV7-9
ASSLSSGRSQF
>-|TRBJ2-1|TRBV27
ASSTWRNNEQF
>-|TRBJ1-1|TRBV9
ASSRGTHNTEAF
>-|TRBJ1-6|TRBV6-1
ASSVLPGQERDSPLH
>-|TRBJ2-2|TRBV10-3
AISGGQLNTGELF
>-|TRBJ1-3|TRBV18
ASSPASGGNTIY
>-|TRBJ2-3|TRBV5-1
ASSFYEVRGSGSTDTQY
>-|TRBJ2-7|TRBV6-5
ASRGVAGVGEQY
>-|TRBJ2-1|TRBV28
ASSSQSKSYNEQF
>few|TRBJ1-2|TRBV5-8
ASSIRTAVYGYT
>-|TRBJ2-5|TRBV5-6
ASSLGRRNQETQY
>-|TRBJ1-2|TRBV6-5
ASSSRVGYGYT
>-|TRBJ1-4|TRBV10-3
AIGTGGDNEKLF
>-|TRBJ1-5|TRBV7-8
ASSLEGKTGGYQPQH
>-|TRBJ1-1|TRBV2
ASTWDVGTGVPEAF
>-|TRBJ1-2|TRBV28
ASSSGYGYT
>few|TRBJ2-1|TRBV5-1
ASSRSGNSYNEQF
>once|TRBJ1-2|TRBV6-5
ASSRGQGSYGYT
>once|TRBJ2-7|TRBV27
ASSLQAAPSYEQY
>-|TRBJ2-5|TRBV28
ASRPRLAVGETQY
>once|TRBJ1-3|TRBV19
ASKTGTTTRGNTIY
>-|TRBJ1-5|TRBV4-1
ASSQDPDRGRLRNQPQH
>once|TRBJ1-6|TRBV19
ASSTTTGNNSPLH
>few|TRBJ2-2|TRBV27
ASIGGGTGELF
>many|TRBJ1-2|TRBV28
ASRLGTVNYGYT
>-|TRBJ1-2|TRBV6-1
ASSDPRGGLNGYT
>-|TRBJ2-1|TRBV7-3
ASSLLAGPYNEQF
>-|TRBJ2-1|TRBV12-5
ASGPRQRYYNEQF
>-|TRBJ1-6|TRBV28
ASSPDRSSYNSPLH
>-|TRBJ2-7|TRBV5-1
ASSFDGGAGTYEQY
>-|TRBJ1-5|TRBV28
ASSHGTGRRSNQPQH
>-|TRBJ2-2|TRBV2
ASSTRGTWNTGELF
>-|TRBJ1-2|TRBV6-5
ASKTGGDYGYT
>-|TRBJ1-1|TRBV5-5
ASGPRAETEAF
>-|TRBJ2-7|TRBV21-1
ATEPRQGWSYEQY
>once|TRBJ1-4|TRBV5-1
ASSEDRELF
>-|TRBJ1-2|TRBV28
ASTSGDYGYT
>-|TRBJ2-2|TRBV10-2
ASSETGQGEKF
>-|TRBJ1-1|TRBV6-5
ASSPLGTENTEAF
>-|TRBJ1-1|TRBV14
ASSQNAGAFTEAF
>-|TRBJ2-7|TRBV5-1
ASSFSDAASYEQY
>-|TRBJ1-6|TRBV7-9
ASTPGGVSSPLH
>-|TRBJ1-1|TRBV15
ATSRDGQEAF
>-|TRBJ2-5|TRBV24-1
ATSNRVGETQY
>-|TRBJ2-3|TRBV7-8
ASSSRRQADTQY
>-|TRBJ1-3|TRBV7-2
ASSLSAAAGNTIY
>-|TRBJ1-5|TRBV5-1
ASSYIQRRRYQPQH
>-|TRBJ1-1|TRBV15
ATSREGRPPMNTEAF
>-|TRBJ1-2|TRBV18
ASSPAEAALYGYT
>-|TRBJ1-2|TRBV28
ASTLENGSYGYT